This T cell receptor (beta chain) was documented in a study of T-cell memory formation after mild COVID-19. Whole-study context: Largely, the TCR clusters proved donor specific.

The table lists this clonotype with a few counts. Its specificity is unknown. From the 5' RACE reads, TCRdb called clonotypes with MiXCR, one entry per CDR3 protein. The sample holds about 600,000 distinct CDR3 sequences, about 20% seen once. There are 13 residues in the CDR3. Per germline, CDR1 SQVTM and CDR2 ANQGSEA. Trimming removed 0 bases at V and 6 bases at J, with 10 bases between. The study, taken as a whole, reports: Day 15 to 85 contracting clones showed balanced CD4/CD8; day 15 to 37 expanders favored CD4+.

Sequencing was done on a sample of PBMCs or a T cell subset sorted from them (not recorded which). This chain uses TRBV29-1 with TRBJ2-3; D remains ambiguous. The TCR sequence derives from an adult woman who had mild COVID-19 (a few samples of this study predate the infection). Cell type and time point are not known. The CDR3 region has the DNA TGCAGCGTTGAAGAAATGGCAAGGGATACGCAGTATTTT. Translated: CSVEEMARDTQYF.